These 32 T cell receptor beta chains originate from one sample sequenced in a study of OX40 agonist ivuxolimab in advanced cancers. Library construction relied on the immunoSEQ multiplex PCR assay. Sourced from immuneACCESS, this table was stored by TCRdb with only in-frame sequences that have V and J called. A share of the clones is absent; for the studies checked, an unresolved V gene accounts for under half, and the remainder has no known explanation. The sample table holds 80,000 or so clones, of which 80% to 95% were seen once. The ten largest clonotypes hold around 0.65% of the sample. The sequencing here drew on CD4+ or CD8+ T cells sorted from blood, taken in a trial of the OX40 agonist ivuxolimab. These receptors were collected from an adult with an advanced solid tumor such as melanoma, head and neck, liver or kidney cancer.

The CDR3 DNA reads as TGCAGCGTTTACGAGGGGGGCAGAGGGTCCTACAATGAGCAGTTCTTC. This gives the protein CSVYEGGRGSYNEQFF. The rearrangement uses TRBV29-1 and TRBJ2-1, with D tentatively TRBD1 or TRBD2 (6 bases each). This CDR3 region has 16 residues. Germline CDR1 reads SQVTM; CDR2 reads ANQGSEA. V lost 5 bases, J lost 1 base, and 18 bases lay in between.

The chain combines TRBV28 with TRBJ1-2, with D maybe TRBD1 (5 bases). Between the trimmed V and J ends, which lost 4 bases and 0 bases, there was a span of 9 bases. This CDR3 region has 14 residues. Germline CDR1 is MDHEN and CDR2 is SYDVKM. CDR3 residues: CASSSLTANYGYTF. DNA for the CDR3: TGTGCCAGCAGTTCCTTGACAGCTAACTATGGCTACACCTTC.

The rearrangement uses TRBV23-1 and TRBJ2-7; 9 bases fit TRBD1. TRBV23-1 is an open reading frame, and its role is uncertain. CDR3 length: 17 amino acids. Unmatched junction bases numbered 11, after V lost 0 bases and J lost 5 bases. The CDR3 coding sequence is TGCGCCAGCAGTCAATCCCCCTCGGGACAGGGTATCCACGAGCAGTACTTC. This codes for CASSQSPSGQGIHEQYF.

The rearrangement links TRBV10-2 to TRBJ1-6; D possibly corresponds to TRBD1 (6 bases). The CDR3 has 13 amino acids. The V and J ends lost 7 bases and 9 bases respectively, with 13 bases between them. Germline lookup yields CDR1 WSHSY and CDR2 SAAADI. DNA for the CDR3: TGCGCCAGCAAGAACAGGGAGAGTTCACCCCTCCACTTT. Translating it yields CASKNRESSPLHF.

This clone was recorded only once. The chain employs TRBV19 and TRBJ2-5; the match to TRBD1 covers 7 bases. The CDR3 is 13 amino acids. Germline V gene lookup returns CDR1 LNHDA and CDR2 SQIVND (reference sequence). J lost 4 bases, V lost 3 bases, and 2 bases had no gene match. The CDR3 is CASSMNRGETQYF. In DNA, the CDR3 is TGTGCCAGTAGTATGAACAGGGGAGAGACCCAGTACTTC.

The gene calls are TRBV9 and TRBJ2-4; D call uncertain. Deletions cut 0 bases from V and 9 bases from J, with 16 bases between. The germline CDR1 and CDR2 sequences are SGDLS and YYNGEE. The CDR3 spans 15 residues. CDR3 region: CASSVGTHRPGIQYF. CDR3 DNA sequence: TGTGCCAGCAGCGTAGGGACGCACCGCCCGGGCATTCAGTACTTC.

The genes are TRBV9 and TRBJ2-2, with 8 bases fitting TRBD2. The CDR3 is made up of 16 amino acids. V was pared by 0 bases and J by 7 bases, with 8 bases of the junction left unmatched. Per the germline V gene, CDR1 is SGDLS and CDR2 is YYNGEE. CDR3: CASSVAVGRAFGELFF. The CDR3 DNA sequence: TGTGCCAGCAGCGTAGCCGTCGGGAGGGCCTTCGGGGAGCTGTTTTTT.

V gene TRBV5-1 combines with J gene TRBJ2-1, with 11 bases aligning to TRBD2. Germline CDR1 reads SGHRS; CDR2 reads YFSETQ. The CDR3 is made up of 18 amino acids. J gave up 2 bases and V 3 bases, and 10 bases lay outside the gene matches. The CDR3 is CASSSLTSGDLPYNEQFF. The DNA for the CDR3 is TGCGCCAGCAGCTCCCTGACTAGCGGGGATTTACCCTACAATGAGCAGTTCTTC.

The CDR3 sequence: CASSLAGGSTDTQYF. As DNA, the CDR3 is TGTGCCAGCAGCTTAGCTGGGGGCTCGACAGATACGCAGTATTTT. V usage is TRBV7-2 and J usage is TRBJ2-3; tentatively, D is TRBD1 (6 bases). The CDR3 loop spans 15 amino acids. Trimming left V 0 bases short and J 3 bases short, with 10 bases between. Per the germline V gene, CDR1 is SGHTA and CDR2 is FQGNSA.

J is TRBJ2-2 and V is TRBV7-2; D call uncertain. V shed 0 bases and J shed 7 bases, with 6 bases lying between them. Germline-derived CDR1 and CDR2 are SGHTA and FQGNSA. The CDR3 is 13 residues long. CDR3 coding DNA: TGTGCCAGCAGCTTAGCGCGAGACGGGGAGCTGTTTTTT. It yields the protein CASSLARDGELFF.

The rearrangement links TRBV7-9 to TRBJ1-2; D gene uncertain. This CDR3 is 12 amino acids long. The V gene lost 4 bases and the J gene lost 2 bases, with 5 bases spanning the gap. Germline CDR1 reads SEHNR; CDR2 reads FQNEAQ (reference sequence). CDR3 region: CASSSDNYGYTF. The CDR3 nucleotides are TGTGCCAGCAGCTCGGACAACTATGGCTACACCTTC. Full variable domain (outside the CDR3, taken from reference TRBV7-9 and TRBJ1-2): DTGVSQNPRHKITKRGQNVTFRCDPISEHNRLYWYRQTLGQGPEFLTYFQNEAQLEKSRLLSDRFSAERPKGSFSTLEIQRTEQGDSAMYLCASSSDNYGYTFGSGTRLTVV.

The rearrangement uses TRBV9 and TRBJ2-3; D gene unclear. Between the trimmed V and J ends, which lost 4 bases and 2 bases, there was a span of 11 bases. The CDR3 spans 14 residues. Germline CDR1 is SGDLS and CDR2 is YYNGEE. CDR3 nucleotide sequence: TGTGCCAGCAGCACACGCCTGTACACAGATACGCAGTATTTT. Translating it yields CASSTRLYTDTQYF.

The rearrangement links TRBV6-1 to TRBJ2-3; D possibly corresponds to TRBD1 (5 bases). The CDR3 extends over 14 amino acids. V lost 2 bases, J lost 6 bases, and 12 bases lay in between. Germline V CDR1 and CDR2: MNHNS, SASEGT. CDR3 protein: CASSEQGQVDTQYF. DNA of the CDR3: TGTGCCAGCAGTGAACAGGGTCAGGTGGATACGCAGTATTTT.

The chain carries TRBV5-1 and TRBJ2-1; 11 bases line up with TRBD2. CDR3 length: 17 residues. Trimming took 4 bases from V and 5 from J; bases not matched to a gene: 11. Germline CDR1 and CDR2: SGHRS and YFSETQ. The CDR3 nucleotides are TGCGCCAGCAGCCCTTATAGCGGGAGGGCCCGGGACAATGAGCAGTTCTTC. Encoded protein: CASSPYSGRARDNEQFF.

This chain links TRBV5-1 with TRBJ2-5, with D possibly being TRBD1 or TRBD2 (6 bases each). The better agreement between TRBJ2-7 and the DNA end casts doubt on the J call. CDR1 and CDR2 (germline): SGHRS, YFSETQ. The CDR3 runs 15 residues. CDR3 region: CASSLVGGQSFEQYF. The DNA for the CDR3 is TGCGCCAGCAGCTTGGTTGGGGGGCAATCTTTCGAGCAGTACTTC.

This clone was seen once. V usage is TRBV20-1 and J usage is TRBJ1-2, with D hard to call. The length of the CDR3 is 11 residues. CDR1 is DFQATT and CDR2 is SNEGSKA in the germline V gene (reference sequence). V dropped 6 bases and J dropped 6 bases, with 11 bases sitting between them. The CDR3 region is CSAGPGNGYTF. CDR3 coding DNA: TGCAGTGCCGGTCCGGGAAATGGCTACACCTTC.

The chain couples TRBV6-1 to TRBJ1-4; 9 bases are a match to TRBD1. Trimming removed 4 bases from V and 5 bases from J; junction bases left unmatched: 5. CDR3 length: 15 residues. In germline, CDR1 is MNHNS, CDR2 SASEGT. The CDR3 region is CASSGLGQGNEKLFF. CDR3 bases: TGTGCCAGCAGTGGACTCGGACAGGGGAATGAAAAACTGTTTTTT.

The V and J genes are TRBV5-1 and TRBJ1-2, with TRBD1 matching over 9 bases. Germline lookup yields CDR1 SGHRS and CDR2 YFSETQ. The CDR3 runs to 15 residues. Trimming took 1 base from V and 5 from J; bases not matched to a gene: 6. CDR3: CASSLSGQGGYGYTF. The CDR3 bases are TGCGCCAGCAGCTTGTCGGGACAGGGAGGATATGGCTACACCTTC.

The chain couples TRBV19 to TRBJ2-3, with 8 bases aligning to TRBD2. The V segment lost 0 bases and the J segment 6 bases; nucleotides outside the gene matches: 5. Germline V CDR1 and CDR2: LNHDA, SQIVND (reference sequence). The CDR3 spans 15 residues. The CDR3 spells CASSIDGGGPDTQYF. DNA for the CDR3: TGTGCCAGTAGTATAGACGGGGGGGGCCCGGATACGCAGTATTTT. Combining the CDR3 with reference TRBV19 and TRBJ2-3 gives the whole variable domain DGGITQSPKYLFRKEGQNVTLSCEQNLNHDAMYWYRQDPGQGLRLIYYSQIVNDFQKGDIAEGYSVSREKKESFPLTVTSAQKNPTAFYLCASSIDGGGPDTQYFGPGTRLTVL.

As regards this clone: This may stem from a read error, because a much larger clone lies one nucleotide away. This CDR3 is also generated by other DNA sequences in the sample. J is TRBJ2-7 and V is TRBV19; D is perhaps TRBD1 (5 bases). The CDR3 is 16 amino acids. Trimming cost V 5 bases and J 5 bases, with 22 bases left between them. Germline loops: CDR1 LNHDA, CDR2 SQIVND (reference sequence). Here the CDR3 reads CASSPYRQSSSDEQYF. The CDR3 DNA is TGTGCCAGTAGTCCCTACCGACAGTCCTCTAGTGACGAGCAGTACTTC.

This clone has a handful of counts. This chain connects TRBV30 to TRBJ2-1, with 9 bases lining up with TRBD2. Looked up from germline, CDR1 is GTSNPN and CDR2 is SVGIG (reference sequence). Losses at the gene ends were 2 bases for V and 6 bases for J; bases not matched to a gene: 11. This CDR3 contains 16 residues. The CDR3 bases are TGTGCCTGGAGTTATGCCCTGGCGGGGGGGCCCAATGAGCAGTTCTTC. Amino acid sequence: CAWSYALAGGPNEQFF.

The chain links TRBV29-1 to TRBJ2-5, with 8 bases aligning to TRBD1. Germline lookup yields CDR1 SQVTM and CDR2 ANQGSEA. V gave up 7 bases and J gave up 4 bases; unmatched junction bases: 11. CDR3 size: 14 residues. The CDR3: CSAGAGGGGETQYF. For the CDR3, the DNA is TGCAGCGCAGGCGCAGGGGGCGGAGGAGAGACCCAGTACTTC.

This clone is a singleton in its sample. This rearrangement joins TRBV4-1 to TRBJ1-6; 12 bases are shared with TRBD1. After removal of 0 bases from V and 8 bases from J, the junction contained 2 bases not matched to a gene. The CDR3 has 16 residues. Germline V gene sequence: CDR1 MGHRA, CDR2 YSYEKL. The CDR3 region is CASSQEGTGGYSPLHF. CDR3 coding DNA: TGCGCCAGCAGCCAAGAAGGGACAGGGGGCTATTCACCCCTCCACTTT.

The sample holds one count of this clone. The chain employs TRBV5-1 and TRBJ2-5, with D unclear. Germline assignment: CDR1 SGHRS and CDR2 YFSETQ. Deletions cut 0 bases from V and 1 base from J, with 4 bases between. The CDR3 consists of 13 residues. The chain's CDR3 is CASSLGLQETQYF. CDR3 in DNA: TGCGCCAGCAGCTTGGGACTCCAAGAGACCCAGTACTTC.

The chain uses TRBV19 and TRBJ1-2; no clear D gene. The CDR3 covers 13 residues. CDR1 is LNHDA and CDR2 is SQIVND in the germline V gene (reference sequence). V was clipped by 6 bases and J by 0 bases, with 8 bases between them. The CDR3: CASSLRANYGYTF. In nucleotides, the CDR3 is TGTGCCAGTAGCCTGAGAGCTAACTATGGCTACACCTTC.

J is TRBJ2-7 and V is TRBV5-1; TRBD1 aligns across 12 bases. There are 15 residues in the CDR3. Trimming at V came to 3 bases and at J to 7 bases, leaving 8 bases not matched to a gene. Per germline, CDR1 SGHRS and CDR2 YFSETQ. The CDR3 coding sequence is TGCGCCAGCAGCTCGATGGGACAGGGGGCGGGTGAGCAGTACTTC. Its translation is CASSSMGQGAGEQYF.

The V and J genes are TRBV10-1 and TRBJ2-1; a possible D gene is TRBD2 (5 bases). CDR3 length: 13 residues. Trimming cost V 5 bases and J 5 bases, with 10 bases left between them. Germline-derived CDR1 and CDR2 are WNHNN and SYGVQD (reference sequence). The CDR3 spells CASSPDGNNEQFF. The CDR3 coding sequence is TGCGCCAGCAGTCCGGACGGGAACAATGAGCAGTTCTTC.

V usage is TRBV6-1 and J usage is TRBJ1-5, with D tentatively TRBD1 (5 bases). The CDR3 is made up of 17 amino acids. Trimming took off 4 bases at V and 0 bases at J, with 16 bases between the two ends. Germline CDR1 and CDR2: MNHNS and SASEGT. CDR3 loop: CASSGMGLRTSNQPQHF. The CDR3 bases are TGTGCCAGCAGTGGGATGGGACTGCGAACTAGCAATCAGCCCCAGCATTTT.

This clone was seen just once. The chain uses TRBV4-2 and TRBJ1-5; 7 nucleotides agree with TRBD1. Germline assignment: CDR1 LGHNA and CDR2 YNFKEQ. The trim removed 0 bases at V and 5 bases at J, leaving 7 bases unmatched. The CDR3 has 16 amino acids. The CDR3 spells CASSQDPGQRDQPQHF. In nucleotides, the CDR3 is TGTGCCAGCAGCCAAGATCCGGGACAGAGAGATCAGCCCCAGCATTTT.

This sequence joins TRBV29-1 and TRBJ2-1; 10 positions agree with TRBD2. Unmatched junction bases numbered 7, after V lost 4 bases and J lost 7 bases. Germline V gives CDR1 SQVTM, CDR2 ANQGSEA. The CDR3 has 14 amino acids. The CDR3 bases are TGCAGCGTTGTAGGAGCGGGGGGGCAGAATGAGCAGTTCTTC. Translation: CSVVGAGGQNEQFF.

The CDR3 bases are TGTGCCTGGAGTCGACGAGGGTCGACCAGTCAGCCCCAGCATTTT. As protein: CAWSRRGSTSQPQHF. The rearrangement links TRBV30 to TRBJ1-5; D gene ambiguous. V was shortened by 2 bases and J by 6 bases, with 17 bases between the two germline ends. Germline V gene lookup returns CDR1 GTSNPN and CDR2 SVGIG (reference sequence). The CDR3 is 15 amino acids.

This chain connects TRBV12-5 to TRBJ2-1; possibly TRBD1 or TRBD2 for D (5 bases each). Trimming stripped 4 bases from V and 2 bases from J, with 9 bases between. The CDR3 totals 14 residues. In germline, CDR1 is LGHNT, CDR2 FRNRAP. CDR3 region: CASGWGYTYNEQFF. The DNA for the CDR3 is TGTGCTAGTGGTTGGGGGTATACCTACAATGAGCAGTTCTTC.